This passage covers 18 T cell receptor beta chains from one sample sequenced in a study of blood T cell repertoires in COVID-19. TCRdb's copy holds only in-frame clones and misses some; the assay was immunoSEQ multiplex PCR. There are 260,000 or so clones in the sample; over 80% occur only once, and just over 2.5% lies in the top ten. Sequencing was done on a sample of PBMCs or T cells enriched from blood (not recorded which). The receptors derive from a woman in her twenties or thirties with acute COVID-19.

V is TRBV30 and J is TRBJ2-1; the match to TRBD2 covers 11 bases. This CDR3 spans 18 amino acids. The V segment lost 5 bases and the J segment 0 bases; nucleotides outside the gene matches: 12. CDR1 is GTSNPN, CDR2 SVGIG, per germline (reference sequence). The DNA for the CDR3 is TGTGCCTGGGCCACTAGCGGGGGAGTTACCTACTCCTACAATGAGCAGTTCTTC. Translation gives CAWATSGGVTYSYNEQFF.

The chain employs TRBV5-1 and TRBJ1-4; D call uncertain. There are 15 residues in the CDR3. Germline assignment: CDR1 SGHRS and CDR2 YFSETQ. V was pared by 0 bases and J by 4 bases, with 10 bases between. This CDR3 reads CASSLGGSDNEKLFF. The CDR3 DNA sequence: TGCGCCAGCAGCTTGGGTGGCAGCGATAATGAAAAACTGTTTTTT.

The V and J genes are TRBV18 and TRBJ2-7; 9 bases are shared with TRBD1. The V gene's germline CDR1 is KGHSH and CDR2 LQKENI. CDR3 length: 16 residues. Trimming cost V 1 base and J 4 bases; bases outside gene matches: 8. CDR3 bases: TGTGCCAGCTCACCACGGGGACAGGGAGGAGGATACGAGCAGTACTTC. As protein: CASSPRGQGGGYEQYF.

The CDR3 nucleotides are TGTGCCAGCAGTTCCACAAATGAGCAGTTCTTC. Translation: CASSSTNEQFF. The chain couples TRBV6-2 or TRBV6-3 to TRBJ2-1; D remains unclear. V lost 4 bases and J 7 bases, leaving 5 bases between the germline ends. The germline V gene encodes CDR1 MNHEY and CDR2 SVGEGT. The CDR3 has 11 residues.

The J gene is TRBJ1-5, the V gene TRBV10-2, with a tentative D call TRBD1 (5 bases). The CDR3 spans 14 residues. Germline V CDR1 and CDR2: WSHSY, SAAADI. With 0 bases removed from V and 5 bases from J, the gap between germline ends came to 8 bases. For the CDR3, the DNA is TGCGCCAGCAGTGAGTCGGGGCTTGATCAGCCCCAGCATTTT. This gives the protein CASSESGLDQPQHF.

Concerning this clone: Additional DNA sequences in this sample encode the identical CDR3. J is TRBJ1-3 and V is TRBV4-1; no clear D gene. The V gene lost 1 base and the J gene lost 1 base, with 5 bases spanning the gap. Germline V gene lookup returns CDR1 MGHRA and CDR2 YSYEKL. The length of the CDR3 is 14 residues. CDR3 in DNA: TGCGCCAGCAGCCAAGGGAGGTCTGGAAACACCATATATTTT. Translation gives CASSQGRSGNTIYF.

The V call is TRBV7-2, the J call TRBJ2-1, with 8 bases fitting TRBD2. V lost 3 bases and J lost 7; bases outside the gene matches: 8. Germline assignment: CDR1 SGHTA and CDR2 FQGNSA. CDR3 size: 15 residues. The CDR3 is CASSFGGGHGNEQFF. The CDR3, as DNA: TGTGCCAGCAGCTTCGGGGGGGGCCATGGGAATGAGCAGTTCTTC.

The V call is TRBV19, the J call TRBJ2-1; the match to TRBD2 covers 15 bases. Germline loops: CDR1 LNHDA, CDR2 SQIVND (reference sequence). The V and J ends lost 3 bases and 8 bases, in that order; junction bases with no gene match: 14. The CDR3 is made up of 19 amino acids. CDR3 coding DNA: TGTGCCAGTAGTATTTCCCCTTGGACTAGCGGGGGGGCCCGGGATGAGCAGTTCTTC. Protein sequence: CASSISPWTSGGARDEQFF.

The chain links TRBV27 to TRBJ1-1; the match to TRBD1 covers 7 bases. Looked up from germline, CDR1 is MNHEY and CDR2 is SMNVEV (reference sequence). V lost 4 bases and J lost 6; bases outside the gene matches: 2. The CDR3 length is 12 residues. The DNA of the CDR3 is TGTGCCAGCAGTTCCCAGGGGGCTGAAGCTTTCTTT. Encoded protein: CASSSQGAEAFF.

J is TRBJ1-6 and V is TRBV10-3, with 10 nucleotides matching TRBD1. The CDR3 is made up of 14 amino acids. V lost 4 bases, J lost 10 bases, and 4 bases stayed unmatched. Germline-derived CDR1 and CDR2 are ENHRY and SYGVKD. The CDR3 loop reads CAISGGTGVSPLHF. CDR3 in DNA: TGTGCCATCAGTGGGGGGACAGGGGTCTCACCCCTCCACTTT.

This sequence joins TRBV18 and TRBJ2-4, with no clear D. The CDR3 has 16 amino acids. Germline V gene sequence: CDR1 KGHSH, CDR2 LQKENI. Deletions cut 3 bases from V and 0 bases from J, with 12 bases between. CDR3 nucleotide sequence: TGTGCCAGCTCACCGACATCGGATGAAGCCAAAAACATTCAGTACTTC. Its translation is CASSPTSDEAKNIQYF.

This chain joins TRBV10-3 and TRBJ1-4, with a tentative D call TRBD1 (5 bases). Germline lookup yields CDR1 ENHRY and CDR2 SYGVKD. The germline V and J ends were trimmed by 4 bases and 5 bases, with 8 bases remaining between them. This CDR3 has 13 residues. This chain's CDR3 is CAISGPGNEKLFF. Written as DNA, the CDR3 is TGTGCCATCAGTGGGCCAGGGAATGAAAAACTGTTTTTT.

CDR3 loop: CASSDRGGRDEAFF. The DNA of the CDR3 is TGCGCCAGCAGTGACCGAGGGGGGAGGGATGAAGCTTTCTTT. The rearrangement links TRBV10-2 to TRBJ1-1; perhaps TRBD1 as D (6 bases). This CDR3 contains 14 residues. V dropped 3 bases and J dropped 7 bases, with 15 bases sitting between them. CDR1 is WSHSY and CDR2 is SAAADI in the germline V gene.

The V and J genes are TRBV11-2 and TRBJ2-7; 8 bases are a match to TRBD1. This CDR3 has 15 amino acids. J was trimmed by 0 bases and V by 3 bases; bases with no gene match: 4. Germline V gives CDR1 SGHAT, CDR2 FQNNGV. The CDR3 reads CASSLGQVISYEQYF. For the CDR3, the DNA is TGTGCCAGCAGCTTGGGACAGGTGATCTCCTACGAGCAGTACTTC.

V usage is TRBV21-1 and J usage is TRBJ1-2; TRBD1, the table's D call, lacks a check against the DNA. TRBV21-1 represents a pseudogene. The CDR3 consists of 14 residues. In DNA, the CDR3 is TGTGCCAGCAGCAAAGCGCGCAGGGTAGCTGGCTACACCTTC. Translation gives CASSKARRVAGYTF.

CDR3 bases: TGTGCCAGTAGTATTGGGTTCAGAGGAAACAGCAATCAGCCCCAGCATTTT. Its protein product is CASSIGFRGNSNQPQHF. The chain recombines TRBV19 with TRBJ1-5, with unresolved D. The CDR3 totals 17 residues. Germline V lookup: CDR1 LNHDA, CDR2 SQIVND (reference sequence). The V end was cut by 3 bases, the J end by 1 base, with 16 bases between.

The gene calls are TRBV30 and TRBJ2-5; D is unclear. Trimming pared 2 bases from V and 2 bases from J, leaving 15 bases between. The germline V gene encodes CDR1 GTSNPN and CDR2 SVGIG (reference sequence). This CDR3 has 15 residues. The CDR3 loop reads CAWSPAEGWQETQYF. The CDR3 DNA sequence: TGTGCCTGGAGTCCCGCGGAAGGTTGGCAAGAGACCCAGTACTTC.

This sequence joins TRBV10-1 and TRBJ1-1; 9 positions agree with TRBD1. Germline CDR1 and CDR2: WNHNN and SYGVQD (reference sequence). V trimming: 3 bases; J trimming: 10 bases; junction bases outside the gene matches: 3. The length of the CDR3 is 12 residues. CDR3 sequence reads: CASSDQDRGAFF. The CDR3, as DNA: TGCGCCAGCAGTGATCAGGACAGGGGAGCTTTCTTT.